This T cell receptor beta chain was sequenced for a study of blood T cells in healthy people across ages. Whole-study results and caveats: Per million T cells, TCR beta diversity dropped about linearly as age rose.

The CDR3 runs to 13 residues. Trimming stripped 8 bases from V and 4 bases from J, with 14 bases between. The V gene's germline CDR1 is LNHNV and CDR2 YYDKDF (reference sequence). Samples each had at least 5.5 micrograms of total RNA extracted. Worth noting for this clonotype: Its antigen is still unknown.

Together with a sample-barcoded 5' primer, a J-beta primer mix was included in a second PCR lasting about 6 to 11 cycles. Carrying 12 random nucleotides, a template-switch adaptor labeled each individual cDNA molecule. TCRdb re-called the 5' RACE reads with MiXCR, one entry per CDR3 protein. The repertoire consists of fewer than 950,000 distinct CDR3 sequences, with under 40% occurring once and the leading ten covering 10% to 15%. The chain is built from TRBV15 and TRBJ1-1; no definite D call. The sample comprised blood. The source is a man aged 18 to 29 in good health. Here the CDR3 DNA reads TGTGCCACCGAGGCGGCGGGCGGCACTGAAGCTTTCTTT. Encoded protein: CATEAAGGTEAFF.